This T cell receptor beta chain was documented in a study of shared clonotypes between healthy human individuals. In this sample, this clone turned up a few times. This CDR3 contains 14 residues. CDR1 is LNHDA, CDR2 SQIVND, per germline (reference sequence). Trimming cost V 10 bases and J 0 bases; bases outside gene matches: 9. Sequenced by immunoSEQ multiplex PCR; TCRdb stores in-frame clones only, minus some. Of around 320,000 clones in the sample, around 87% were seen once. This TCR derives from a man younger than 35 in good health. The sample taken for sequencing was memory CD8+ T cells sorted from blood. The subset is: CD45RO+ cells pooled with CCR7-negative TemRA cells. The chain employs TRBV19 and TRBJ2-7, with 7 nucleotides matching TRBD2. CDR3 DNA sequence: TGTGCCACTAAGGGCCGGGACTACTCCTACGAGCAGTACTTC. This gives the protein CATKGRDYSYEQYF.